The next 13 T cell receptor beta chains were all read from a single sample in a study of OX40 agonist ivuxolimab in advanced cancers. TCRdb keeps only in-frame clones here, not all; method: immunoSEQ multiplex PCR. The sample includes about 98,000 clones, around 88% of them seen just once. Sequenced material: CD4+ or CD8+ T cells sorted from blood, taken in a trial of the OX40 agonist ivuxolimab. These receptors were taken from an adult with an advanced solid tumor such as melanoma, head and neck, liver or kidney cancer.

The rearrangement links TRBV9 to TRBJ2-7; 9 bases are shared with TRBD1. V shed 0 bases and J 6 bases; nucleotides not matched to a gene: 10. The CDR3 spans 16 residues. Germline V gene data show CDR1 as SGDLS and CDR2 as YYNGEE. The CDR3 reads CASSVASGQGFSEQYF. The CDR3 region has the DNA TGTGCCAGCAGCGTAGCTTCGGGACAGGGTTTTTCCGAGCAGTACTTC.

CDR3 loop: CASSLSGQETQYF. As DNA, the CDR3 is TGTGCCAGCAGCCTCTCAGGGCAAGAGACCCAGTACTTC. The chain couples TRBV7-2 to TRBJ2-5, with a weak D call TRBD1 (5 bases). The CDR3 loop spans 13 amino acids. Trimming took off 5 bases at V and 2 bases at J, with 9 bases between the two ends. Per germline, CDR1 SGHTA and CDR2 FQGNSA.

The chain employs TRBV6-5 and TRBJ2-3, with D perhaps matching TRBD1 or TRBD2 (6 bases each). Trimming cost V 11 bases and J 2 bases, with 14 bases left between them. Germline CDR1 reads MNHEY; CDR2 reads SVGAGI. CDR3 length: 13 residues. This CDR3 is CAVRGGPTDTQYF. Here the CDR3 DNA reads TGTGCCGTCCGTGGGGGGCCCACAGATACGCAGTATTTT.

CDR3 DNA: TGTGCCAGCACCATCTTGGACAGCGGCACTGAAGCTTTCTTT. Encoded protein: CASTILDSGTEAFF. The rearrangement links TRBV28 to TRBJ1-1, with D maybe TRBD1 (6 bases). Germline CDR1 MDHEN, CDR2 SYDVKM. V lost 7 bases and J lost 4, with 16 bases in between. The CDR3 contains 14 residues. Full variable domain (missing parts from reference TRBV28 and TRBJ1-1): DVKVTQSSRYLVKRTGEKVFLECVQDMDHENMFWYRQDPGLGLRLIYFSYDVKMKEKGDIPEGYSVSREKKERFSLILESASTNQTSMYLCASTILDSGTEAFFGQGTRLTVV.

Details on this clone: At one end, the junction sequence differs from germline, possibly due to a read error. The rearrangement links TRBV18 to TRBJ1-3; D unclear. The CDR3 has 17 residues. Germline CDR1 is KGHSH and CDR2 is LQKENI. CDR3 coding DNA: TGTGCCAGCTCACCCGGGGAGACCGCACCGAGTGGAAACGCCATATATTTT. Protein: CASSPGETAPSGNAIYF. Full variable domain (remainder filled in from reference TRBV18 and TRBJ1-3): NAGVMQNPRHLVRRRGQEARLRCSPMKGHSHVYWYRQLPEEGLKFMVYLQKENIIDESGMPKERFSAEFPKEGPSILRIQQVVRGDSAAYFCASSPGETAPSGNAIYFGEGSWLTVV.

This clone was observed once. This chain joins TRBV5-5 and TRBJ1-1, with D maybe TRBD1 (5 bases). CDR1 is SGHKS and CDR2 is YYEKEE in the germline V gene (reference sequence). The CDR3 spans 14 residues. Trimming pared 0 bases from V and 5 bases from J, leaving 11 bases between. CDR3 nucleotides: TGTGCCAGCAGCTTGGCAGGGCGCTATACTGAAGCTTTCTTT. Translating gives CASSLAGRYTEAFF.

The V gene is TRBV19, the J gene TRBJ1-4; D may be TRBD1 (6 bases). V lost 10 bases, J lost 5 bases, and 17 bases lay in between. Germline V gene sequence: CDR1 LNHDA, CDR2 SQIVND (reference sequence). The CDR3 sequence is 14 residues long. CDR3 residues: CATSPQGVNEKLFF. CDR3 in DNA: TGTGCCACCTCGCCACAGGGAGTAAATGAAAAACTGTTTTTT.

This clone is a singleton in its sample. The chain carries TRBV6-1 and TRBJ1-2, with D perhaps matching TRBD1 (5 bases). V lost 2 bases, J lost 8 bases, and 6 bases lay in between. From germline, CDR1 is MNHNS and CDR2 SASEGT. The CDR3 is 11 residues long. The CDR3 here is CASSEWGGYTF. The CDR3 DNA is TGTGCCAGCAGTGAATGGGGGGGCTACACCTTC.

The chain's CDR3 is CASISSRLLSGANVLTF. Written as DNA, the CDR3 is TGTGCCAGCATCAGTAGTCGCCTTCTCTCTGGGGCCAACGTCCTGACTTTC. This chain connects TRBV7-8 to TRBJ2-6; D unresolved. The CDR3 has 17 amino acids. The germline V and J ends were trimmed by 7 bases and 0 bases, with 16 bases remaining between them. Looked up from germline, CDR1 is SGHVS and CDR2 is FQNEAQ.

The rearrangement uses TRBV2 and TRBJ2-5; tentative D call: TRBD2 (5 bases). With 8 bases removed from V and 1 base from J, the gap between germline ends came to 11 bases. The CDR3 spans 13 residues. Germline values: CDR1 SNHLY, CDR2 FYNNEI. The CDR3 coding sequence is TGTGCCAGCCGTACGAGGGCCCAAGAGACCCAGTACTTC. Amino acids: CASRTRAQETQYF.

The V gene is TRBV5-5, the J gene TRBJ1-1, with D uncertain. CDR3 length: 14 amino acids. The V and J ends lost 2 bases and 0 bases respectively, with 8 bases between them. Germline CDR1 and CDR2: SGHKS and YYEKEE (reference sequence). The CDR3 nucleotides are TGTGCCAGCAGCTTAACCGTTCTGAACACTGAAGCTTTCTTT. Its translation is CASSLTVLNTEAFF. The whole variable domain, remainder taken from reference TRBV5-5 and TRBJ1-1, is DAGVTQSPTHLIKTRGQQVTLRCSPISGHKSVSWYQQVLGQGPQFIFQYYEKEERGRGNFPDRFSARQFPNYSSELNVNALLLGDSALYLCASSLTVLNTEAFFGQGTRLTVV.

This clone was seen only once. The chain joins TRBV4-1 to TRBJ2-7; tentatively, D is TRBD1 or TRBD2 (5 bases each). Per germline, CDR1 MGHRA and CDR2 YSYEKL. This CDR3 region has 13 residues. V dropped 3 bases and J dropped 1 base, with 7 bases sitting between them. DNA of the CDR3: TGCGCCAGCAGCCACAGGGAGTCCTACGAGCAGTACTTC. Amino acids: CASSHRESYEQYF.

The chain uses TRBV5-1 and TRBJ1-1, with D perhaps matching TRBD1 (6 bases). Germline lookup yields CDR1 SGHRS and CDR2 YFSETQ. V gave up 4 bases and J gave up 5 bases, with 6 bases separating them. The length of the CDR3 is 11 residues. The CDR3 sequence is CASSRGTEAFF. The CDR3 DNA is TGCGCCAGCAGCAGGGGGACTGAAGCTTTCTTT.